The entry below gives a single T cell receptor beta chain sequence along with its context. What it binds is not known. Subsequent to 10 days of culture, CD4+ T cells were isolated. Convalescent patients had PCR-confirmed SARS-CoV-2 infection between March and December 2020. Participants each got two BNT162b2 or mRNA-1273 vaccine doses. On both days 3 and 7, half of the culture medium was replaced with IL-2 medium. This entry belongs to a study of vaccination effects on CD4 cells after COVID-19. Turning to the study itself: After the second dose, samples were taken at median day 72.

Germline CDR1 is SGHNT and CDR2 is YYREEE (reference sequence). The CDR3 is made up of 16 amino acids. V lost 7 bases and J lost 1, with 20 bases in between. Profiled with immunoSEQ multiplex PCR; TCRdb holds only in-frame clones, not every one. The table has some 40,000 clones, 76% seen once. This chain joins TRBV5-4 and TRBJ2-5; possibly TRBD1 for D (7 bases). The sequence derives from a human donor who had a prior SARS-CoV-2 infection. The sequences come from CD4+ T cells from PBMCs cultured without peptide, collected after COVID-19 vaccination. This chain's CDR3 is CASDRRGTEIQETQYF. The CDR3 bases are TGTGCCAGCGATAGACGCGGGACAGAAATCCAAGAGACCCAGTACTTC.